This T cell receptor (beta chain) was recorded in a study of PD-L1 blockade in urothelial cancer. As for the study in general: From 2014, patients received atezolizumab, given as 1,200 mg intravenously every 3 weeks. T cells were recovered from blood samples at a median of roughly 150,000.

The length of the CDR3 is 12 residues. Trimming shortened V by 6 bases and J by 9 bases, and 15 bases separated the two germline ends. Germline CDR1 SQVTM, CDR2 ANQGSEA. Here immunoSEQ multiplex PCR was the method, and the copy in TCRdb shows in-frame clones only, minus some. Seen here are tens of thousands of clones, 80% observed once, and the top ten hold roughly 16%. Time point specified: pretreatment peripheral blood. The chain has TRBV29-1 and TRBJ2-4; D perhaps matches TRBD1 (5 bases). The receptor was isolated from a man aged 55 to 69 with urothelial cancer. The starting material was PBMCs, obtained around atezolizumab (anti-PD-L1) treatment. CDR3 protein: CSVVGATGIQYF. Written as DNA, the CDR3 is TGCAGCGTCGTTGGGGCTACCGGCATTCAGTACTTC. Combining the CDR3 with reference TRBV29-1 and TRBJ2-4 gives the whole variable domain SAVISQKPSRDICQRGTSLTIQCQVDSQVTMMFWYRQQPGQSLTLIATANQGSEATYESGFVIDKFPISRPNLTFSTLTVSNMSPEDSSIYLCSVVGATGIQYFGAGTRLSVL.